The sequence of this TCR beta chain was determined in a study of human T cells and chemical hapten exposure. Study-level information: Diphenylcyclopropenone doses were given weekly to the scalps of patients across the roughly 24-week study. The patient population, which was mostly female, had alopecia areata, totalis or universalis.

The time point was: patch test 1, 2 weeks after DPC sensitization. Regarding treatment: therapeutic diphenylcyclopropenone sensitization with weekly scalp DPC. CDR1 and CDR2 from the germline V gene are SGHTA and FQGNSA. The CDR3 runs to 13 residues. With 1 base removed from V and 7 bases from J, the gap between germline ends came to 8 bases. TCRdb called the RACE reads again in MiXCR, with one record for every CDR3 protein. The data hold 370,000 or so distinct CDR3 sequences, with more than 4.5% observed a single time. This clonotype was counted only a few times. Its antigen is not known. Study observations and caveats: DPC sensitization left the count of TCRs above 1 in 1000 unchanged.

Sequenced here: whole blood, sampled in connection with sensitization to the hapten diphenylcyclopropenone (DPC). The chain is built from TRBV7-2 and TRBJ1-5; D is undetermined. This receptor was obtained from a woman in her forties or fifties with alopecia areata. Some clones in this sample may be carry-over from other donors' samples. This CDR3 is CASSLELEQPQHF. In DNA form, the CDR3 reads TGTGCCAGCAGCTTAGAGTTAGAGCAGCCCCAGCATTTT. The variable domain in full, with the rest retrieved from reference TRBV7-2 and TRBJ1-5, is GAGVSQSPSNKVTEKGKDVELRCDPISGHTALYWYRQSLGQGLEFLIYFQGNSAPDKSGLPSDRFSAERTGGSVSTLTIQRTQQEDSAVYLCASSLELEQPQHFGDGTRLSIL.